A single sample gave rise to the 10 T cell receptor beta chains below, sequenced in a study of T-cell memory formation after mild COVID-19. TCRdb ran MiXCR on the 5' RACE reads and lists one entry per CDR3 protein. Here the sample spans 350,000 to 500,000 distinct CDR3 sequences, approximately 19% being singletons. The sequencing sample was made of PBMCs or a T cell subset sorted from them (not recorded which). The receptors derive from a man aged 18 to 29 who had mild COVID-19 (a few samples of this study predate the infection). Cell type and time point are not known.

A few counts support this clonotype. This rearrangement joins TRBV12-3 or TRBV12-4 to TRBJ2-6; D possibly matches TRBD1 or TRBD2 (6 bases each). Trimming took off 2 bases at V and 4 bases at J, with 9 bases between the two ends. The CDR3 totals 15 residues. CDR3 protein: CASSLWGAGANVLTF. CDR3 DNA: TGTGCCAGCAGTTTATGGGGGGCCGGGGCCAACGTCCTGACTTTC.

The rearrangement uses TRBV6-2 or TRBV6-3 and TRBJ1-1; no firm D call. CDR3 length equals 15 residues. The germline V and J ends were trimmed by 5 bases and 0 bases, with 13 bases remaining between them. In germline, CDR1 is MNHEY, CDR2 SVGEGT. The chain's CDR3 is CASSAGLWLNTEAFF. The CDR3 coding sequence is TGTGCCAGCAGTGCCGGACTGTGGCTGAACACTGAAGCTTTCTTT.

This clonotype was seen a handful of times. The chain carries TRBV29-1 and TRBJ1-2, with 7 bases that match TRBD1. From germline, CDR1 is SQVTM and CDR2 ANQGSEA. The CDR3 runs to 14 residues. The J segment lost 4 bases and the V segment lost 6 bases, leaving 11 bases of the junction unmatched. The CDR3 here is CSVATGDQGYGYTF. DNA for the CDR3: TGCAGCGTCGCTACAGGGGACCAGGGCTATGGCTACACCTTC.

This chain joins TRBV7-3 and TRBJ1-1; D perhaps matches TRBD1 (5 bases). V lost 6 bases, J lost 6 bases, and 20 bases lay in between. The CDR3 length is 15 residues. The germline CDR1 and CDR2 sequences are SGHTA and FQGTGA. CDR3 protein: CASSPLGGGRPEAFF. The CDR3 DNA follows: TGTGCCAGCAGTCCCCTGGGTGGGGGACGACCTGAAGCTTTCTTT.

This clonotype was observed a few times. CDR3 coding DNA: TGTGCCACCCGAGACGCCAACGAGCAGTACGTC. Translated, it gives CATRDANEQYV. The gene calls are TRBV10-3 and TRBJ2-7, with D unclear. The ends were cut back, 10 bases at V and 5 bases at J, with 12 bases in the middle. CDR1 is ENHRY and CDR2 is SYGVKD in the germline V gene. CDR3 length: 11 amino acids.

This clonotype was recorded many times. The chain recombines TRBV5-1 with TRBJ2-3; no firm D call. With 6 bases removed from V and 2 bases from J, the gap between germline ends came to 16 bases. This CDR3 region has 15 residues. Germline CDR1 is SGHRS and CDR2 is YFSETQ. The DNA for the CDR3 is TGCGCCAGCAAGTCAGTAGGGTCCTTCACAGATACGCAGTATTTT. Residues: CASKSVGSFTDTQYF. The full variable domain, its missing parts supplied by reference TRBV5-1 and TRBJ2-3, is KAGVTQTPRYLIKTRGQQVTLSCSPISGHRSVSWYQQTPGQGLQFLFEYFSETQRNKGNFPGRFSGRQFSNSRSEMNVSTLELGDSALYLCASKSVGSFTDTQYFGPGTRLTVL.

This clonotype has ten or more counts. V gene TRBV4-1 combines with J gene TRBJ1-2; possible D gene TRBD1, 5 bases. Between the trimmed V and J ends, which lost 4 bases and 8 bases, there was a span of 14 bases. Germline CDR1 and CDR2: MGHRA and YSYEKL. The CDR3 totals 13 residues. This CDR3 is CASSRRDFEGYTF. DNA of the CDR3: TGCGCCAGCAGCCGAAGGGACTTTGAAGGCTACACCTTC.

The chain employs TRBV5-8 and TRBJ2-4; D is possibly TRBD1 (6 bases). CDR3 size: 13 residues. Germline values: CDR1 SGHTS, CDR2 YDEGEE. Trimming pared 0 bases from V and 9 bases from J, leaving 10 bases between. CDR3 bases: TGTGCCAGCAGCTTGGGGGACACCGGCATTCAGTACTTC. Its protein product is CASSLGDTGIQYF.

This clonotype was picked up many times. The chain employs TRBV6-2 or TRBV6-3 and TRBJ2-1, with D possibly being TRBD2 (5 bases). The CDR3 is 15 residues long. Deletions cut 7 bases from V and 0 bases from J, with 13 bases between. Germline loops: CDR1 MNHEY, CDR2 SVGEGT. CDR3 sequence (DNA): TGTGCCAGCAAAATAGGCCTAGCCTCCTACAATGAGCAGTTCTTC. As protein: CASKIGLASYNEQFF.

In its sample, this clonotype was seen many times. The rearrangement uses TRBV5-5 and TRBJ2-5; D might be TRBD1 (5 bases). There are 16 residues in the CDR3. V was cut by 1 base and J by 1 base, with 14 bases left in between. Germline values: CDR1 SGHKS, CDR2 YYEKEE (reference sequence). CDR3: CASSLPRADTQETQYF. CDR3 sequence (DNA): TGTGCCAGCAGCTTGCCCCGGGCGGACACCCAAGAGACCCAGTACTTC.